This T cell receptor (beta chain) was profiled in a study of control samples from healthy donors and cancer patients. Repertoires were generated with immunoSEQ multiplex PCR, while TCRdb's copy carries only in-frame clones and drops some. The repertoire holds 90,000 to 100,000 clones, with 79% as singletons. Trimming stripped 4 bases from V and 2 bases from J, with 9 bases between. Per germline, CDR1 LGHDT and CDR2 YNNKEL (reference sequence). The CDR3 consists of 14 residues. J is TRBJ1-5 and V is TRBV3-1 (or the pseudogene TRBV3-2), with TRBD1 as a possible D gene (5 bases). The clonotype originates from a young woman in good health. The material sequenced was blood. In DNA form, the CDR3 reads TGTGCCAGCAGCCGGGGGACTGGCAATCAGCCCCAGCATTTT. The encoded protein is CASSRGTGNQPQHF.